Many counts were recorded for the clone carrying this T cell receptor beta chain. Its antigen remains unknown. A junction boundary mismatches the germline segment, possibly from a read error. PCR was performed a second time for roughly 7 to 11 cycles using a sample-barcoded 5' primer and a J-beta primer mix. MiXCR was run by TCRdb on the 5' RACE reads, yielding one entry per CDR3 protein. The table includes over 450,000 distinct CDR3 sequences, 24% detected once. The entry originates in a study of blood T cells in healthy people across ages. Whole-study results and caveats: For the donors, CMV status was unknown and possibly confounded expanded clonotype changes. When set beside aged donors, long-lived donors presented more naive CD4+ cells and higher diversity.

Peripheral blood was drawn, ten milliliters per donor. These records were also assigned to another study, of T cells of mothers and their children. That investigation notes: Each mother gave over 8.5 million TCR beta CDR3 reads; each child, about 2.9 million.

Sequencing input: blood. This TCR came from a boy between 10 and 17 years old in good health.

The CDR3 DNA reads as TGCGCCAGCAGCTTGGCATCAGATACGCAGTATTTT. Translated: CASSLASDTQYF. The rearrangement links TRBV7-2 to TRBJ2-3, with unresolved D. From germline, CDR1 is SGHTA and CDR2 FQGNSA. The CDR3 is made up of 12 amino acids. Full variable domain (outside the CDR3, taken from reference TRBV7-2 and TRBJ2-3): GAGVSQSPSNKVTEKGKDVELRCDPISGHTALYWYRQSLGQGLEFLIYFQGNSAPDKSGLPSDRFSAERTGGSVSTLTIQRTQQEDSAVYLCASSLASDTQYFGPGTRLTVL.